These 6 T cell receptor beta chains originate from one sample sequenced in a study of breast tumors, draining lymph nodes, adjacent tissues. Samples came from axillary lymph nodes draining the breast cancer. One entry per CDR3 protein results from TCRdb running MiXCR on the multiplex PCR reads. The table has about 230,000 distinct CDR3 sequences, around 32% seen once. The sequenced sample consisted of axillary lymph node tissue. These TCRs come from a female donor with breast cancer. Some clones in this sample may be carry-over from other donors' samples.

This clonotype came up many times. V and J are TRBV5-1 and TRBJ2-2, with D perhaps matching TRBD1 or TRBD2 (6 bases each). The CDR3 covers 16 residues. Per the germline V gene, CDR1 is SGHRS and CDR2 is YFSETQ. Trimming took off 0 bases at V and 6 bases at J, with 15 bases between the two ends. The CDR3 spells CASSLGSGQRAGELFF. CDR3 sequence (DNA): TGCGCCAGCAGCTTGGGTAGCGGACAGCGAGCCGGGGAGCTGTTTTTT.

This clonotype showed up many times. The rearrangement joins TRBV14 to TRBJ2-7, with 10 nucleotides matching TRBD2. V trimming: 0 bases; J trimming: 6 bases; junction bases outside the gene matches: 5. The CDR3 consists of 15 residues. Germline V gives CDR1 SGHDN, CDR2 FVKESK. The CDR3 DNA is TGTGCCAGCAGCCAAGATCGGACTAGCGGAGGCGAGCAGTACTTC. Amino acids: CASSQDRTSGGEQYF. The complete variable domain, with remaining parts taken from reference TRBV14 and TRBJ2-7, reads EAGVTQFPSHSVIEKGQTVTLRCDPISGHDNLYWYRRVMGKEIKFLLHFVKESKQDESGMPNNRFLAERTGGTYSTLKVQPAELEDSGVYFCASSQDRTSGGEQYFGPGTRLTVT.

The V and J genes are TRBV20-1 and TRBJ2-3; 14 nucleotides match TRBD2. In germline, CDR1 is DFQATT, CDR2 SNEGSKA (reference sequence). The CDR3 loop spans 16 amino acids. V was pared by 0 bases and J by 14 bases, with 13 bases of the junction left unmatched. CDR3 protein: CSARDSGTSGSLPAYF. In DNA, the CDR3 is TGCAGTGCTAGAGATTCGGGGACTAGCGGGAGTCTCCCCGCGTATTTT.

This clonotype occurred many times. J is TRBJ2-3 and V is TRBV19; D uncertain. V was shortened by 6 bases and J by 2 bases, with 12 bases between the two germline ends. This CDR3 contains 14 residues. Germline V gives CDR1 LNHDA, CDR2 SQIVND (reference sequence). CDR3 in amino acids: CASSIQSLTDTQYF. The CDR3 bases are TGTGCCAGTAGCATACAGTCCCTCACAGATACGCAGTATTTT. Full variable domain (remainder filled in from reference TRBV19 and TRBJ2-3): DGGITQSPKYLFRKEGQNVTLSCEQNLNHDAMYWYRQDPGQGLRLIYYSQIVNDFQKGDIAEGYSVSREKKESFPLTVTSAQKNPTAFYLCASSIQSLTDTQYFGPGTRLTVL.

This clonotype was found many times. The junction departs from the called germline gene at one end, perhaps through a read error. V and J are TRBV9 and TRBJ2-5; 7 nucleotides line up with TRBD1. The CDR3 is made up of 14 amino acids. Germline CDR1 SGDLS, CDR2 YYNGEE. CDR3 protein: CASSVGQGQETQSF. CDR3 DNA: TGTGCCAGCAGCGTAGGACAGGGTCAAGAGACCCAGTCCTTC.

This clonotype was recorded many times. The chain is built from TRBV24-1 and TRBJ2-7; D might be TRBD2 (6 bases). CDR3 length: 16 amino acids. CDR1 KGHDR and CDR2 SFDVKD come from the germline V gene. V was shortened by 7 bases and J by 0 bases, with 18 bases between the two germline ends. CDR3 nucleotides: TGTGCCACCAGCCCCTCGACTGGGACTGCCTCCTACGAGCAGTACTTC. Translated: CATSPSTGTASYEQYF.